The entry below describes one T cell receptor (beta chain). The entry originates in a study of blood T cell repertoires in COVID-19. Study context: Donors in the United States, Italy and Spain gave samples during acute or convalescent COVID-19. The analysed material was cDNA or gDNA that came from T cells, B-cell-depleted T cells, or PBMCs.

Original processing methods: Cell counts per sample came from amplifying reference gene primers. Measured with immunoSEQ multiplex PCR; TCRdb has only the in-frame clones, and not every one. The V and J calls and the clone size are those of that table, but D and trimming were determined from the DNA. The sample has tens of thousands of clones, approximately 80% seen once. This receptor was identified in a woman of 80 years or more with active or convalescent COVID-19. Sequencing input: peripheral blood.

In DNA, the CDR3 is TGTGCCAGCAGTATCGCACAGGGGGCGGGTGGCTACACCTTC. It codes for CASSIAQGAGGYTF. V usage is TRBV27 and J usage is TRBJ1-2; 9 bases map to TRBD1. Trimming took 5 bases from V and 7 from J; bases not matched to a gene: 8. The CDR3 totals 14 residues. Looked up from germline, CDR1 is MNHEY and CDR2 is SMNVEV (reference sequence).